Below, 5 T cell receptor beta chains from the same sample are listed, as sequenced in a study of T cell responses to AZD1222 COVID-19 vaccine. Method: immunoSEQ multiplex PCR; TCRdb's copy keeps in-frame clones and lacks some. There are some 94,000 clones in the sample; 90% to 95% occur only once, and about 13% lies in the top ten. The input for sequencing was peripheral blood, taken on day 0 of AZD1222 vaccination. All receptors derive from an adult in good health.

The V gene is TRBV21-1, the J gene TRBJ1-6; the table's D gene call, TRBD1, was not cross checked with the DNA. TRBV21-1 has pseudogene status. The CDR3 runs to 15 residues. The CDR3 spells CASSKEGRGPSPLHF. The CDR3 DNA reads as TGTGCCAGCAGCAAAGAGGGCAGGGGGCCTTCACCCCTCCACTTT.

The V call is TRBV5-1, the J call TRBJ1-3; TRBD1 might be the D (5 bases). CDR3 length: 15 amino acids. With 4 bases removed from V and 0 bases from J, the gap between germline ends came to 11 bases. CDR1 is SGHRS, CDR2 YFSETQ, per germline. The CDR3 coding sequence is TGCGCCAGCAGCCTGGGACCGACCTCTGGAAACACCATATATTTT. Translating gives CASSLGPTSGNTIYF.

The chain couples TRBV21-1 to TRBJ1-4; TRBD1, as called in the table, went unchecked against the DNA. TRBV21-1 corresponds to a pseudogene. The CDR3 is 16 amino acids. The CDR3 sequence: CASSLSLLGVNEKLFF. CDR3 DNA sequence: TGTGCCAGCAGCCTCAGTCTGCTAGGGGTTAATGAAAAACTGTTTTTT.

The CDR3 DNA sequence: TGTGCCAGCAGCTCCGGGGCAGGAGGCCGGGGCTACACCTTC. Amino acid sequence: CASSSGAGGRGYTF. The chain combines TRBV7-2 with TRBJ1-2; D is perhaps TRBD1 (5 bases). The germline V gene has CDR1 SGHTA and CDR2 FQGNSA. This CDR3 is built from 14 residues. V lost 4 bases and J 8 bases, leaving 17 bases between the germline ends.

The CDR3 loop is CASSLGQGALTTEAFF. The DNA for the CDR3 is TGCGCCAGCAGCTTGGGACAGGGCGCCCTTACCACTGAAGCTTTCTTT. The chain carries TRBV5-1 and TRBJ1-1; TRBD1 matches 7 bases. This CDR3 is built from 16 residues. Unmatched junction bases numbered 9, after V lost 0 bases and J lost 4 bases. Germline V gene sequence: CDR1 SGHRS, CDR2 YFSETQ. The whole variable domain, remainder taken from reference TRBV5-1 and TRBJ1-1, is KAGVTQTPRYLIKTRGQQVTLSCSPISGHRSVSWYQQTPGQGLQFLFEYFSETQRNKGNFPGRFSGRQFSNSRSEMNVSTLELGDSALYLCASSLGQGALTTEAFFGQGTRLTVV.